A selection of T cell receptor beta chains follows, all from one sample in a study of T cells expressing NK-cell markers. TCRdb reprocessed the 5' RACE reads, with one entry per CDR3 protein and no DNA. This sample's table has some 390,000 distinct CDR3 sequences. The sequencing input was blood T cells: a sorted CD56 or NKG2C T cell subset, CD4+ or CD8+ T cells, or bulk PBMC T cells (not recorded which). These receptor sequences come from a woman between 50 and 59 years old in good health. The CDR3 runs from the conserved cysteine through the conserved F or W.

cdr3_length	v_call	j_call	cdr3_aa
12	TRBV29-1	TRBJ2-7	CSPILGSYEQYF
17	TRBV20-1	TRBJ1-2	CSANEASGGRTNYGYTF
12	TRBV29-1	TRBJ1-3	CSVAQTGNTIYF
16	TRBV4-1	TRBJ2-3	CASSQVGGTSTDTQYF
12	TRBV12-5	TRBJ2-3	CASGELGDTQYF
13	TRBV20-1	TRBJ1-1	CSASRTGDTEAFF
13	TRBV24-1	TRBJ1-2	CATSELDRDGYTF
17	TRBV20-1	TRBJ2-7	CSARDGASGRNYYEQYF
11	TRBV11-2	TRBJ2-3	CASSAGTGRYF
14	TRBV10-3	TRBJ2-1	CAISEGTLDNEQFF
16	TRBV20-1	TRBJ2-1	CSARGKLAGLTMRQFF
12	TRBV2	TRBJ2-3	CASGPSTDTQYF
12	TRBV6-5	TRBJ2-1	CASTGLGDEQFF
14	TRBV5-5	TRBJ2-1	CASSTSGIGNEQFF
16	TRBV7-3	TRBJ2-5	CASSLEEGLAEETQYF
14	TRBV6-1	TRBJ2-7	CASIRTSGPYEQYF